Listed below are T cell receptor beta chains from one sample, sequenced in a study of blood T cell dynamics during melanoma immunotherapy. This table comes from immunoSEQ multiplex PCR, and its TCRdb copy is limited to in-frame clones, with some not included. Of around 15,000 clones in the sample, less than 95% are singletons; the top ten hold under 0.25%. Sequenced material: effector memory CD8+ T cells from blood, taken from a patient treated with checkpoint blockade. Source of these receptors: a human donor with melanoma. Each CDR3 is given without its conserved first and last residue.

v_call: TRBV9
j_call: TRBJ2-3
cdr3_aa: ASSVSPGVGTDTQY

v_call: TRBV7-9
j_call: TRBJ2-7
cdr3_aa: ASSLALAYEQY

v_call: TRBV27
j_call: TRBJ2-5
cdr3_aa: ASSWAGSWETQY

v_call: TRBV5-1
j_call: TRBJ1-2
cdr3_aa: ASSSGRGVNYGYT

v_call: TRBV11-2
j_call: TRBJ2-3
cdr3_aa: ASSLDVGEWTDTQY

v_call: TRBV18
j_call: TRBJ2-2
cdr3_aa: ASSPPGPNTGELF

v_call: TRBV5-1
j_call: TRBJ2-7
cdr3_aa: ASIGGGRQY

v_call: TRBV13
j_call: TRBJ2-7
cdr3_aa: ASSRTSGTEQY

v_call: TRBV9
j_call: TRBJ2-1
cdr3_aa: ASSVDASGNYNEQF

v_call: TRBV29-1
j_call: TRBJ2-2
cdr3_aa: SVLGGRNTGELF

v_call: TRBV28
j_call: TRBJ2-7
cdr3_aa: ASSVTGPGDEQY

v_call: TRBV28
j_call: TRBJ2-3
cdr3_aa: ASRVETWGTDTQY

v_call: TRBV27
j_call: TRBJ2-5
cdr3_aa: ASSLSFTGTSAQETQY